The 20 T cell receptor beta chains below were found in one sample sequenced in a study of vaccination and CD4 T cells after COVID-19. Sequencing of cultured CD4+ T cell DNA used the Oncomine TCR Beta short-read assay. Each CDR3 protein gets one entry after TCRdb re-called the PCR reads with MiXCR. The table shows about 13,000 distinct CDR3 sequences, with about 51% occurring only once. The treatment denotes: approximately 9-day PBMC culture with coronavirus spike peptide pools or control peptides (ViraFEST assay). These receptors have no known antigen. Sequenced: CD4+ T cells from blood, cultured in vitro. The receptors were sampled from a human donor who had recovered from COVID-19.

This clonotype was picked up one time. V gene TRBV6-1 combines with J gene TRBJ1-4; perhaps TRBD1 as D (5 bases). V lost 8 bases and J 8 bases, leaving 12 bases between the germline ends. CDR3 length: 12 amino acids. Germline values: CDR1 MNHNS, CDR2 SASEGT. The CDR3 is CASQGVGEKLFF. CDR3 DNA: TGTGCCAGCCAAGGGGTGGGAGAAAAACTGTTTTTT.

The genes are TRBV7-3 and TRBJ1-1; D is ambiguous. CDR1 SGHTA and CDR2 FQGTGA come from the germline V gene. CDR3 size: 13 residues. Deletions cut 2 bases from V and 5 bases from J, with 9 bases between. The CDR3 is CASSLEGLTEAFF. In DNA, the CDR3 is TGTGCCAGCAGCTTAGAAGGCCTGACTGAAGCTTTCTTT.

V gene TRBV6-2 or TRBV6-3 combines with J gene TRBJ2-5; TRBD2 matches 8 bases. The CDR3 has 15 amino acids. Looked up from germline, CDR1 is MNHEY and CDR2 is SVGEGT. The V segment lost 2 bases and the J segment 2 bases; nucleotides outside the gene matches: 4. CDR3 in amino acids: CASSYTASGQETQYF. The CDR3 DNA is TGTGCCAGCAGTTACACGGCTAGCGGGCAAGAGACCCAGTACTTC.

The chain couples TRBV28 to TRBJ2-7; TRBD1 matches 8 bases. Germline assignment: CDR1 MDHEN and CDR2 SYDVKM. The CDR3 length is 15 residues. V trimming: 1 base; J trimming: 5 bases; junction bases outside the gene matches: 7. The DNA of the CDR3 is TGTGCCAGCAGTTTATATCGGACAGGGATCAACGAGCAGTACTTC. This encodes CASSLYRTGINEQYF.

A single count supports this clonotype. The V call is TRBV10-1, the J call TRBJ2-5, with D possibly matching TRBD1 (5 bases). V shed 6 bases and J shed 3 bases, with 8 bases lying between them. Germline lookup yields CDR1 WNHNN and CDR2 SYGVQD (reference sequence). The CDR3 is 12 residues long. CDR3 bases: TGCGCCAGCAGGTTCAGGGAAGAGACCCAGTACTTC. Translation: CASRFREETQYF.

The chain joins TRBV9 to TRBJ1-2; D gene ambiguous. CDR3 size: 14 residues. V was pared by 0 bases and J by 4 bases, with 10 bases between. Germline CDR1 and CDR2: SGDLS and YYNGEE. The CDR3 sequence: CASSVGGRPYGYTF. The CDR3 DNA reads as TGTGCCAGCAGCGTAGGCGGCAGACCCTATGGCTACACCTTC. The whole variable domain, filled in from reference TRBV9 and TRBJ1-2, reads DSGVTQTPKHLITATGQRVTLRCSPRSGDLSVYWYQQSLDQGLQFLIQYYNGEERAKGNILERFSAQQFPDLHSELNLSSLELGDSALYFCASSVGGRPYGYTFGSGTRLTVV.

J is TRBJ2-7 and V is TRBV20-1, with 11 bases lining up with TRBD2. CDR3 length: 14 residues. Trimming removed 7 bases from V and 2 bases from J; junction bases left unmatched: 7. Germline CDR1 is DFQATT and CDR2 is SNEGSKA (reference sequence). CDR3 sequence (DNA): TGCAGTGTCATGAGACTAGCGGGGACCTACGAGCAGTACTTC. It encodes CSVMRLAGTYEQYF.

This clonotype is deemed medium-sized. This chain uses TRBV11-2 with TRBJ2-3; unclear D gene. The germline V gene has CDR1 SGHAT and CDR2 FQNNGV. The CDR3 length is 13 residues. V gave up 3 bases and J gave up 1 base, with 5 bases separating them. The CDR3 sequence: CASSFPGTDTQYF. Here the CDR3 DNA reads TGTGCCAGCAGCTTTCCGGGCACAGATACGCAGTATTTT.

The genes are TRBV9 and TRBJ1-1; D uncertain. There are 14 residues in the CDR3. V was trimmed by 0 bases and J by 0 bases, leaving 6 bases between them. The germline CDR1 and CDR2 sequences are SGDLS and YYNGEE. The CDR3: CASSVGPLNTEAFF. The DNA of the CDR3 is TGTGCCAGCAGCGTAGGACCGCTGAACACTGAAGCTTTCTTT.

This rearrangement joins TRBV30 to TRBJ2-7; D is unresolved. Trimming removed 0 bases at V and 3 bases at J, with 6 bases between. The V gene's germline CDR1 is GTSNPN and CDR2 SVGIG (reference sequence). The CDR3 is 12 amino acids. CDR3 bases: TGTGCCTGGAGTGTATCGGGCTACGAGCAGTACTTC. As protein: CAWSVSGYEQYF.

The chain is built from TRBV5-1 and TRBJ2-5; 10 bases agree with TRBD2. This CDR3 spans 18 amino acids. J gave up 3 bases and V 0 bases, and 11 bases lay outside the gene matches. The germline V gene encodes CDR1 SGHRS and CDR2 YFSETQ. CDR3: CASSLGPRTSGAKETQYF. DNA for the CDR3: TGCGCCAGCAGCTTGGGTCCCCGGACTAGCGGAGCAAAAGAGACCCAGTACTTC.

This clonotype was counted only a few times. The chain joins TRBV6-1 to TRBJ1-1; D might be TRBD1 (5 bases). CDR1 MNHNS and CDR2 SASEGT come from the germline V gene. The CDR3 runs 14 residues. V gave up 6 bases and J gave up 1 base, with 12 bases separating them. The CDR3 region has the DNA TGTGCCAGCAGGACGGGGACGGCGAACACTGAAGCTTTCTTT. Its translation is CASRTGTANTEAFF.

By share of the sample, this clonotype is medium-sized. The chain joins TRBV15 to TRBJ2-7, with 8 bases that match TRBD2. The CDR3 covers 15 residues. Germline V gives CDR1 LNHNV, CDR2 YYDKDF (reference sequence). J was trimmed by 2 bases and V by 4 bases; bases with no gene match: 7. The CDR3 sequence: CATSIGAGAPYEQYF. The DNA of the CDR3 is TGTGCCACCAGCATCGGAGCGGGAGCCCCCTACGAGCAGTACTTC. Based on the CDR3 plus reference TRBV15 and TRBJ2-7, the full variable domain is DAMVIQNPRYQVTQFGKPVTLSCSQTLNHNVMYWYQQKSSQAPKLLFHYYDKDFNNEADTPDNFQSRRPNTSFCFLDIRSPGLGDTAMYLCATSIGAGAPYEQYFGPGTRLTVT.

This chain links TRBV5-1 with TRBJ2-3; 9 positions match TRBD1. V lost 0 bases to trimming and J lost 4 bases; unmatched junction nucleotides: 6. The CDR3 extends over 16 amino acids. Germline V gene data show CDR1 as SGHRS and CDR2 as YFSETQ. CDR3 sequence (DNA): TGCGCCAGCAGCTTGGGGGACAGGGACGTGGCAGATACGCAGTATTTT. Translating gives CASSLGDRDVADTQYF. Supplemented by reference TRBV5-1 and TRBJ2-3, the full variable domain reads KAGVTQTPRYLIKTRGQQVTLSCSPISGHRSVSWYQQTPGQGLQFLFEYFSETQRNKGNFPGRFSGRQFSNSRSEMNVSTLELGDSALYLCASSLGDRDVADTQYFGPGTRLTVL.

The chain combines TRBV19 with TRBJ1-2, with D unresolved. CDR3 length: 13 amino acids. V was pared by 3 bases and J by 5 bases, with 10 bases between. Per germline, CDR1 LNHDA and CDR2 SQIVND (reference sequence). CDR3 DNA: TGTGCCAGTAGTATGGCCGATCTATATGGCTACACCTTC. Protein sequence: CASSMADLYGYTF. Combining the CDR3 with reference TRBV19 and TRBJ1-2 gives the whole variable domain DGGITQSPKYLFRKEGQNVTLSCEQNLNHDAMYWYRQDPGQGLRLIYYSQIVNDFQKGDIAEGYSVSREKKESFPLTVTSAQKNPTAFYLCASSMADLYGYTFGSGTRLTVV.

V is TRBV6-1 and J is TRBJ1-1, with 10 bases identical to TRBD1. Germline CDR1 reads MNHNS; CDR2 reads SASEGT. The CDR3 runs to 15 residues. The V gene end was trimmed by 2 bases and the J gene end by 1 base; junction bases not matched to a gene: 1. CDR3: CASSERQGANTEAFF. CDR3 in DNA: TGTGCCAGCAGTGAAAGACAGGGGGCGAACACTGAAGCTTTCTTT.

This clonotype was detected a few times. The V call is TRBV7-3, the J call TRBJ1-2; 9 bases map to TRBD1. Trimming took 5 bases from V and 5 from J; bases not matched to a gene: 3. CDR3 size: 13 residues. Per germline, CDR1 SGHTA and CDR2 FQGTGA. The CDR3 spells CASSQDRGYGYTF. For the CDR3, the DNA is TGTGCCAGCAGCCAAGACAGGGGGTATGGCTACACCTTC. Filled out from reference TRBV7-3 and TRBJ1-2, the complete variable domain reads GAGVSQTPSNKVTEKGKYVELRCDPISGHTALYWYRQSLGQGPEFLIYFQGTGAADDSGLPNDRFFAVRPEGSVSTLKIQRTERGDSAVYLCASSQDRGYGYTFGSGTRLTVV.

Relative to its sample, this clonotype is large. This sequence joins TRBV5-1 and TRBJ2-5, with D possibly being TRBD2 (6 bases). V shed 5 bases and J shed 5 bases, with 16 bases lying between them. The germline gives CDR1 SGHRS, CDR2 YFSETQ. The CDR3 is 14 amino acids. This chain's CDR3 is CASREGRRDETQYF. CDR3 DNA sequence: TGCGCCAGCAGGGAAGGGAGGCGGGACGAGACCCAGTACTTC.

The chain uses TRBV6-2 or TRBV6-3 and TRBJ1-5; D call uncertain. Germline CDR1 MNHEY, CDR2 SVGEGT. V dropped 6 bases and J dropped 7 bases, with 19 bases sitting between them. The CDR3 totals 15 residues. The CDR3 nucleotides are TGTGCCAGCAGGTGGGCCAAGGGAGACGGCCAGCCCCAGCATTTT. It translates to CASRWAKGDGQPQHF.

The sample holds one count of this clonotype. The chain recombines TRBV7-9 with TRBJ2-2; 11 bases align to TRBD2. CDR1 is SEHNR and CDR2 is FQNEAQ in the germline V gene (reference sequence). The CDR3 consists of 17 residues. After removal of 6 bases from V and 4 bases from J, the junction contained 10 bases not matched to a gene. The CDR3 loop reads CASRRLAGCLSTGELFF. For the CDR3, the DNA is TGTGCCAGCAGAAGACTAGCGGGATGCCTCAGCACCGGGGAGCTGTTTTTT.